This paragraph covers one T cell receptor beta chain sequence. Baseline, cycle 4 day 1, and cycle 7 day 1 were the blood sampling points. Clones were read by immunoSEQ multiplex PCR, and TCRdb kept only the in-frame ones, dropping some. The sample carries approximately 43,000 clones, around 89% recorded once. With 2 bases removed from V and 4 bases from J, the gap between germline ends came to 11 bases. The germline V gene encodes CDR1 SGHTA and CDR2 FQGNSA. There are 14 residues in the CDR3. These data originate in a study of OX40 agonist ivuxolimab in advanced cancers. This TCR came from an adult with an advanced solid tumor such as melanoma, head and neck, liver or kidney cancer. V gene TRBV7-2 combines with J gene TRBJ1-1, with unresolved D. The sample in question was CD4+ or CD8+ T cells sorted from blood, obtained in a trial of the OX40 agonist ivuxolimab. CDR3 in DNA: TGTGCCAGCAGCTTAACCCCCGGTGGCACTGAAGCTTTCTTT. The encoded protein is CASSLTPGGTEAFF.